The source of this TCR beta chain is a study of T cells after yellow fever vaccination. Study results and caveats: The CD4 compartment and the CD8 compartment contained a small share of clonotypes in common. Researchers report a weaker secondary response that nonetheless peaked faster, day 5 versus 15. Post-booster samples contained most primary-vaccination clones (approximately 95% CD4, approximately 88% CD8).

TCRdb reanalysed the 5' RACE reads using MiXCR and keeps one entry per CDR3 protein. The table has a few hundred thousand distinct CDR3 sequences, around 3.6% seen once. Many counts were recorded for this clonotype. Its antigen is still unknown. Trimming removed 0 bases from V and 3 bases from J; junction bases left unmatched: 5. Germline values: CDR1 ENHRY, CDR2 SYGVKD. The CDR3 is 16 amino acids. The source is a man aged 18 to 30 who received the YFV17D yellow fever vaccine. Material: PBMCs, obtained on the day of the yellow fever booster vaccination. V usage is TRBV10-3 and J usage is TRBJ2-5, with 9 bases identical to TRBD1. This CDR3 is CAISESGTGKEETQYF. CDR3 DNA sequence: TGTGCCATCAGTGAGTCAGGGACAGGGAAGGAAGAGACCCAGTACTTC.